Listed below are T cell receptor beta chains from one sample, sequenced in a study of blood T cell repertoires in COVID-19. The protocol was immunoSEQ multiplex PCR, while the TCRdb copy is restricted to in-frame clones and leaves out a portion. The sample has some 270,000 clones, roughly 86% seen once. The sequenced material came from peripheral blood. These receptors all stem from a man between 40 and 49 years old with active or convalescent COVID-19. The CDR3 runs from the conserved cysteine through the conserved F or W. The D gene is left open where the match is weak. Clone size is not always given. Where it is, it says once, few, many or a class for expanded clones.

cdr3_nt cdr3_aa cdr3_length j_call v_call d_call clone_size
TGTGCCAGCCCGCGGGGGTCGAACACCGGGGAGCTGTTTTTT CASPRGSNTGELFF 14 TRBJ2-2 TRBV18 TRBD2 NA
TGTGCCAGCAGCTCCGGGACAGTGAGCCAAGAGACCCAGTACTTC CASSSGTVSQETQYF 15 TRBJ2-5 TRBV6-5 TRBD1 NA
TGTGCCTGGAGTGTAGAGGCCCTAAGGGAGACCCAGTACTTC CAWSVEALRETQYF 14 TRBJ2-5 TRBV30 NA NA
TGTGCCAGCAGCTTAGTCCTGGGCAACACTGAAGCTTTCTTT CASSLVLGNTEAFF 14 TRBJ1-1 TRBV11-3 NA NA
TGCGCCAGCAGGGGAGCATTCACGGATAACACCATATATTTT CASRGAFTDNTIYF 14 TRBJ1-3 TRBV5-1 NA NA
TGTGCCAGCAGTGACTTTGGGGGCGGGGGCTACAATGAGCAGTTCTTC CASSDFGGGGYNEQFF 16 TRBJ2-1 TRBV6-1 NA NA
TGTGCCAGCAGTGAAGCGGGGTCAGTTCTCTATGGGGGCGCCAACGTCCTGACTTTC CASSEAGSVLYGGANVLTF 19 TRBJ2-6 TRBV2 NA NA
TGTGCCAGCAGCTACAGACAGGGGGGTAATTCACCCCTCCACTTT CASSYRQGGNSPLHF 15 TRBJ1-6 TRBV7-2 TRBD1 few
TGTGCCTGGAGTGGGGTCGACGGGGGAAACACCATATATTTT CAWSGVDGGNTIYF 14 TRBJ1-3 TRBV30 NA NA
TGTGCCACCAGTACAGGTTCCCTCTCCTACAATGAGCAGTTCTTC CATSTGSLSYNEQFF 15 TRBJ2-1 TRBV24-1 NA NA
TGTGCCAGCAGCTTAGAACTAGCGGGATACGAGCAGTACTTC CASSLELAGYEQYF 14 TRBJ2-7 TRBV11-3 TRBD2 NA
TGTGCCAGCGCCCGGGACAGGGTTCTGGGAGAGACCCAGTACTTC CASARDRVLGETQYF 15 TRBJ2-5 TRBV3-1/TRBV3-2 TRBD1 NA
TGTGCCAGCAGCGAGGCCCCGGGACAGTTCTACGAGCAGTACTTC CASSEAPGQFYEQYF 15 TRBJ2-7 TRBV9 TRBD1 NA
TGTGCCACCCGGAGCTCCCCCGGGGAGCTGTTTTTT CATRSSPGELFF 12 TRBJ2-2 TRBV24-1 NA NA
TGTGCCACCAGTGGGTCCGTTGAGCCCTACGAGCAGTACTTC CATSGSVEPYEQYF 14 TRBJ2-7 TRBV24-1 NA NA
TGTGCCAGCAGCCCCGACAGGACTACCGGGGAGCTGTTTTTT CASSPDRTTGELFF 14 TRBJ2-2 TRBV9 NA NA
TGCAGCGTTGAGCAGGGGGCGTTAATCCAAGAGACCCAGTACTTC CSVEQGALIQETQYF 15 TRBJ2-5 TRBV29-1 TRBD1 few
TGTGCCAGCAGCCCCCGGAGGGGGGGAACTTCTGGAAACACCATATATTTT CASSPRRGGTSGNTIYF 17 TRBJ1-3 TRBV7-2 NA once
TGTGCCACCAGTGGTCTCGGACTATCTACCGGGGAGCTGTTTTTT CATSGLGLSTGELFF 15 TRBJ2-2 TRBV24-1 NA NA
TGTGCCAGCAGCCAAGATGCAGGGGGCATAGCTGAAGCTTTCTTT CASSQDAGGIAEAFF 15 TRBJ1-1 TRBV3-1/TRBV3-2 TRBD1 NA
TGTGCCAGCAGTTACTCGAGACACGCCGGGGTTGGCGAAAAACTGTTTTTT CASSYSRHAGVGEKLFF 17 TRBJ1-4 TRBV6-2/TRBV6-3 NA NA
TGTGCCAGCAGCCTCTCCGGGATATGGCATCAGCCCCAGCATTTT CASSLSGIWHQPQHF 15 TRBJ1-5 TRBV5-5 NA NA
TGTGCTAGCAGCCTTCTGGCAACCCGCCAAGAGACCCAGTACTTC CASSLLATRQETQYF 15 TRBJ2-5 TRBV7-7 NA NA
TGTGCCAGCAGCCAAGATGGACAGGGGACTAATGAAAAACTGTTTTTT CASSQDGQGTNEKLFF 16 TRBJ1-4 TRBV4-2 TRBD1 few
TGCGCCAGTACCCCGGGACAGGGCGAGGCGACCCAGTACTTC CASTPGQGEATQYF 14 TRBJ2-5 TRBV5-1 TRBD1 NA
TGTGCCAGCAGTTCCTCCGGGACTAGCTTCGATGAGCAGTTCTTC CASSSSGTSFDEQFF 15 TRBJ2-1 TRBV6-5 TRBD2 NA
TGCGCCAGCAGCCAGGCCGGACTAGGTGCCGATGAGCAGTTCTTC CASSQAGLGADEQFF 15 TRBJ2-1 TRBV4-1 TRBD2 NA
TGTGCCACCAGCGATTCGGACAGGGGATATCAGCCCCAGCATTTT CATSDSDRGYQPQHF 15 TRBJ1-5 TRBV15 TRBD1 many
TGTGCCAGCTCAATTCGACAGGGGTCTGGAAACACCATATATTTT CASSIRQGSGNTIYF 15 TRBJ1-3 TRBV18 TRBD1 NA
TGTGCCAGCAGCTCAGTGGGGAGGGGCTATGGCTACACCTTC CASSSVGRGYGYTF 14 TRBJ1-2 TRBV5-4 NA NA
TGTGCCAGTACTCTCGACACCGGGGAGCTGTTTTTT CASTLDTGELFF 12 TRBJ2-2 TRBV25-1 NA NA
TGCGCCAGTACCCCGGGACTAGCGTGGAATGAGCAGTTCTTC CASTPGLAWNEQFF 14 TRBJ2-1 TRBV5-1 TRBD2 NA
TGTGCCAGTAACGGACAGCCGTTGAACACTGAAGCTTTCTTT CASNGQPLNTEAFF 14 TRBJ1-1 TRBV19 NA once
TGTGCCAGCAGTGAAGCTAGGGGGAAACAAGAGACCCAGTACTTC CASSEARGKQETQYF 15 TRBJ2-5 TRBV6-1 NA NA
TGTGCCAGCAGCCAAGCGGGGGATTCACCCCTCCACTTT CASSQAGDSPLHF 13 TRBJ1-6 TRBV4-2 NA NA
TGTGCTAGTGGCCTTCCTAGCGGGAGGGCCGGGACCCAGTACTTC CASGLPSGRAGTQYF 15 TRBJ2-5 TRBV12-5 TRBD2 NA
TGTGCCAGCAGTTTTCGGCGGGGTGGTTTTGCAGATACGCAGTATTTT CASSFRRGGFADTQYF 16 TRBJ2-3 TRBV6-6 NA NA
TGTGCCAGCAGCTTGGGCGGTGCAACTAATGAAAAACTGTTTTTT CASSLGGATNEKLFF 15 TRBJ1-4 TRBV5-4 NA NA
TGTGCCAGCAGTCTGACAGGGGCTGCGGTAAAACTGTTTTTT CASSLTGAAVKLFF 14 TRBJ1-4 TRBV6-5 TRBD1 NA
TGCGCCAGCAGCCCCGGACAGGGCGAGGGCTACACCTTC CASSPGQGEGYTF 13 TRBJ1-2 TRBV5-1 TRBD1 NA
TGTGCCAGCTCACCGGAGGACAGCTACGAGCAGTACTTC CASSPEDSYEQYF 13 TRBJ2-7 TRBV18 NA NA
TGTGCCAGCTCACCACGGGGGTCAGGACAGGGAAGCGAAAAACTGTTTTTT CASSPRGSGQGSEKLFF 17 TRBJ1-4 TRBV18 TRBD1 NA
TGTGCCAGCAGCTTAGCTAGCGGGGCCTCCCAAGAGACCCAGTACTTC CASSLASGASQETQYF 16 TRBJ2-5 TRBV13 TRBD2 NA
TGTGCCAGCAGTGATCAGGGAAGTCACACTGAAGCTTTCTTT CASSDQGSHTEAFF 14 TRBJ1-1 TRBV27 NA NA
TGCGCCAGCAGCTTCCGGGGACATGCCAAAAGCGGCGAGCAGTACTTC CASSFRGHAKSGEQYF 16 TRBJ2-7 TRBV5-1 NA once
TGTGCCAGCAGCCAAGGACAGGGGAATCGCTCACCCCTCCACTTT CASSQGQGNRSPLHF 15 TRBJ1-6 TRBV3-1/TRBV3-2 TRBD1 NA
TGTGCCAGCAGCACAGAACAAGAGACCCAGTACTTC CASSTEQETQYF 12 TRBJ2-5 TRBV6-5 NA NA
TGTGCCAGCAGTGATCCCGGGACAGGGTACCACGAGCAGTACTTC CASSDPGTGYHEQYF 15 TRBJ2-7 TRBV25-1 TRBD1 NA
TGTGCCAGCAGCTCAGGGGGACAGGGACCCCCGTCGTATGGCTACACCTTC CASSSGGQGPPSYGYTF 17 TRBJ1-2 TRBV11-2 TRBD1 NA
TGCGCCAGCAGTCACGCACGGACAGGGACCAGAGGATGCAATCAGCCCCAGCATTTT CASSHARTGTRGCNQPQHF 19 TRBJ1-5 TRBV23-1 TRBD1 NA
TGTGCCAGCAGTGAATATGGGACAGTCGATGAAAAACTGTTTTTT CASSEYGTVDEKLFF 15 TRBJ1-4 TRBV6-1 TRBD1 NA
TGTGCCAGCAGCTTGGGGACAGGGCGGGAAAAACTGTTTTTT CASSLGTGREKLFF 14 TRBJ1-4 TRBV5-8 TRBD1 NA
TGTGCCAGCAAAGGGGACATTCGGCCCTACGAGCAGTACTTC CASKGDIRPYEQYF 14 TRBJ2-7 TRBV2 NA NA
TGTGCCAGCAGCCGACAGGGTTATGGAGCGACCGGGGAGCTGTTTTTT CASSRQGYGATGELFF 16 TRBJ2-2 TRBV14 TRBD1 NA
TGTGCCAGCACTGTGACAGGGTCAACGGAGCCCCAGCATTTT CASTVTGSTEPQHF 14 TRBJ1-5 TRBV5-4 TRBD1 NA